This TCR beta chain was found in a study of patients and donors after allogeneic stem cell transplantation. Between the trimmed V and J ends, which lost 0 bases and 3 bases, there was a span of 18 bases. The CDR3 runs to 17 residues. Germline V lookup: CDR1 SGHRS, CDR2 YFSETQ. Using its own MiXCR run on the RT-PCR reads, TCRdb lists one record per CDR3 protein. This repertoire shows some 150,000 distinct CDR3 sequences, about two fifths found once; its top ten account for 50%. This clonotype was sampled from a human donor who was either an allogeneic HSCT recipient or a stem cell or donor lymphocyte infusion donor (not recorded which). It is not recorded whose cells these are; they may come from a transplant donor. Sequencing input: blood, either unsorted or a sorted T cell fraction (not recorded which). The rearrangement uses TRBV5-1 and TRBJ1-1; no clear D gene. CDR3 in amino acids: CASSLGLSVVGDTEAFF. In DNA form, the CDR3 reads TGCGCCAGCAGCTTGGGATTGTCTGTGGTTGGGGACACTGAAGCTTTCTTT.